One sample yielded the 13 T cell receptor beta chains listed below, sequenced in a study of T-cell reconstitution after alpha-beta-depleted transplantation in children. Library preparation (for TCRbeta) was performed with unique molecular identifiers. One entry per CDR3 protein results from TCRdb running MiXCR on the PCR reads. In the table there are 500,000 to 750,000 distinct CDR3 sequences, around 13% of which are singletons. Here the sequenced sample was PBMCs, mostly from graft donor cells, taken 360 days after TCRalphabeta/CD19-depleted stem cell transplant. These receptors all come from a male patient younger than 18 who had a stem cell transplant for acute myeloid leukemia, so the T cells may come from the graft donor.

This clonotype was seen many times. This chain uses TRBV28 with TRBJ2-7; 9 bases are a match to TRBD1. The trim removed 6 bases at V and 1 base at J, leaving 4 bases unmatched. CDR3 length: 14 residues. From germline, CDR1 is MDHEN and CDR2 SYDVKM. Here the CDR3 reads CASSTGTGSYEQYF. DNA for the CDR3: TGTGCCAGCAGCACCGGGACAGGGTCCTACGAGCAGTACTTC. The entire variable domain, with the rest obtained from reference TRBV28 and TRBJ2-7, is as follows: DVKVTQSSRYLVKRTGEKVFLECVQDMDHENMFWYRQDPGLGLRLIYFSYDVKMKEKGDIPEGYSVSREKKERFSLILESASTNQTSMYLCASSTGTGSYEQYFGPGTRLTVT.

This sequence joins TRBV11-3 and TRBJ2-3, with TRBD1 as a possible D gene (5 bases). Trimming left V 5 bases short and J 3 bases short, with 6 bases between. CDR3 length: 12 residues. Germline V gene sequence: CDR1 SGHNT, CDR2 YENEEA. CDR3 nucleotide sequence: TGTGCCAGCAGCAAGGGGACAGATACGCAGTATTTT. It encodes CASSKGTDTQYF. The full variable domain, completed using reference TRBV11-3 and TRBJ2-3, is EAGVVQSPRYKIIEKKQPVAFWCNPISGHNTLYWYLQNLGQGPELLIRYENEEAVDDSQLPKDRFSAERLKGVDSTLKIQPAELGDSAVYLCASSKGTDTQYFGPGTRLTVL.

The genes are TRBV28 and TRBJ1-4; D might be TRBD1 (6 bases). Germline CDR1 and CDR2: MDHEN and SYDVKM. CDR3 length: 15 amino acids. V gave up 5 bases and J gave up 8 bases, with 18 bases separating them. The CDR3 reads CASSGGTHNQEKLFF. The DNA for the CDR3 is TGTGCCAGCAGTGGCGGGACACACAATCAGGAAAAACTGTTTTTT.

This clonotype was picked up a small number of times. The rearrangement links TRBV6-5 to TRBJ1-5; D is undetermined. Germline CDR1 and CDR2: MNHEY and SVGAGI. With 4 bases removed from V and 3 bases from J, the gap between germline ends came to 10 bases. This CDR3 is 14 amino acids long. In DNA form, the CDR3 reads TGTGCCAGCAGTTTAGTAGGGATCAATCAGCCCCAGCATTTT. It codes for CASSLVGINQPQHF.

The chain uses TRBV4-3 and TRBJ2-1; D uncertain. The germline CDR1 and CDR2 sequences are LGHNA and YSLEER. V lost 0 bases and J lost 0, with 12 bases in between. This CDR3 is built from 17 residues. The CDR3 sequence: CASSQESTGLSYNEQFF. The CDR3, as DNA: TGCGCCAGCAGCCAAGAATCAACGGGCCTCTCCTACAATGAGCAGTTCTTC.

The V and J genes are TRBV28 and TRBJ2-7; maybe TRBD2 (7 bases). This CDR3 is built from 16 residues. With 4 bases removed from V and 5 bases from J, the gap between germline ends came to 21 bases. Germline loops: CDR1 MDHEN, CDR2 SYDVKM. CDR3 region: CASSSPRGGGRHEQYF. The CDR3 nucleotides read TGTGCCAGCAGTTCGCCCCGCGGGGGCGGGCGGCACGAGCAGTACTTC.

This chain uses TRBV4-3 with TRBJ2-1, with D unresolved. CDR3 length: 16 residues. V was clipped by 0 bases and J by 7 bases, with 16 bases between them. Germline-derived CDR1 and CDR2 are LGHNA and YSLEER. This CDR3 is CASSQDLLEPRNEQFF. CDR3 in DNA: TGCGCCAGCAGCCAAGATTTGCTAGAGCCTAGAAATGAGCAGTTCTTC.

V gene TRBV10-3 combines with J gene TRBJ1-1; D is undetermined. The germline gives CDR1 ENHRY, CDR2 SYGVKD. The CDR3 covers 14 residues. V lost 6 bases and J lost 0, with 11 bases in between. This CDR3 is CAIRTQILNTEAFF. CDR3 in DNA: TGTGCCATCAGGACCCAGATTTTGAACACTGAAGCTTTCTTT.

In its sample, this clonotype was seen many times. The genes are TRBV29-1 and TRBJ2-1, with 7 bases identical to TRBD1. The CDR3 has 17 residues. Per germline, CDR1 SQVTM and CDR2 ANQGSEA. V was pared by 6 bases and J by 8 bases, with 22 bases of the junction left unmatched. The chain's CDR3 is CSVPTPLSVPGGDEQFF. In DNA form, the CDR3 reads TGCAGCGTCCCCACCCCTCTTAGCGTCCCAGGGGGAGATGAGCAGTTCTTC.

CDR3 bases: TGCAGCGTTATCGACTATTACGGGGACAATGAGCAGTTCTTC. This translates into CSVIDYYGDNEQFF. V usage is TRBV29-1 and J usage is TRBJ2-1; a possible D gene is TRBD2 (5 bases). Trimming pared 5 bases from V and 5 bases from J, leaving 16 bases between. The CDR3 has 14 amino acids. Looked up from germline, CDR1 is SQVTM and CDR2 is ANQGSEA.

V and J are TRBV6-2 or TRBV6-3 and TRBJ2-1, with unresolved D. This CDR3 spans 12 amino acids. V dropped 6 bases and J dropped 13 bases, with 16 bases sitting between them. Germline CDR1 MNHEY, CDR2 SVGEGT. The CDR3 is CASRRLDTTQFF. In DNA, the CDR3 is TGTGCCAGCAGGCGGTTAGACACCACTCAGTTCTTC.

The CDR3 sequence is CAISEGRQETQYF. In nucleotides, the CDR3 is TGTGCCATCAGTGAGGGCAGACAAGAGACCCAGTACTTC. The chain recombines TRBV10-3 with TRBJ2-5; no reliable D call. Germline CDR1 is ENHRY and CDR2 is SYGVKD. CDR3 length: 13 amino acids. V was shortened by 2 bases and J by 2 bases, with 6 bases between the two germline ends.

This clonotype was found many times. The chain carries TRBV29-1 and TRBJ2-5; 7 bases align to TRBD1. V lost 2 bases to trimming and J lost 2 bases; unmatched junction nucleotides: 2. CDR1 is SQVTM and CDR2 is ANQGSEA in the germline V gene. CDR3 length equals 13 residues. The CDR3 is CSVERGRQETQYF. Written as DNA, the CDR3 is TGCAGCGTTGAAAGGGGGCGGCAAGAGACCCAGTACTTC.